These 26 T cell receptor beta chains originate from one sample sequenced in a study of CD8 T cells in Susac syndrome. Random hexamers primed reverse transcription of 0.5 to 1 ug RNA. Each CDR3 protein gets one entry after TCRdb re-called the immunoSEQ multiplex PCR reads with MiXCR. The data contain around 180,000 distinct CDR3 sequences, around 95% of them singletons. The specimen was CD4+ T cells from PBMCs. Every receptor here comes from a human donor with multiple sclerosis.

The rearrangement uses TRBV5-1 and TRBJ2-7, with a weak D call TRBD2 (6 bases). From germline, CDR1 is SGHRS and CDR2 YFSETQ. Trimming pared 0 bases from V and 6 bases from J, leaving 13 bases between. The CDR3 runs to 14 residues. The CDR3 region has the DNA TGCGCCAGCAGCTTGGAGGTTGGGGGACTCGAGCAGTACTTC. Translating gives CASSLEVGGLEQYF.

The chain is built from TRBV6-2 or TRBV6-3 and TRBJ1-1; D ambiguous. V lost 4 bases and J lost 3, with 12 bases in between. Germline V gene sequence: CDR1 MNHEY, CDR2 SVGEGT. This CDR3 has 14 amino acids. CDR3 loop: CASSSWAPYTEAFF. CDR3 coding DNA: TGTGCCAGCAGTTCATGGGCCCCATACACTGAAGCTTTCTTT.

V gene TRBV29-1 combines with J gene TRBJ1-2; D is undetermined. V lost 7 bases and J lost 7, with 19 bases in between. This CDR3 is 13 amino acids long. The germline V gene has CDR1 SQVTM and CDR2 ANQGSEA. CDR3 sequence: CSAATPRGGGYTF. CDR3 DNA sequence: TGCAGCGCGGCTACCCCTAGAGGAGGTGGCTACACCTTC.

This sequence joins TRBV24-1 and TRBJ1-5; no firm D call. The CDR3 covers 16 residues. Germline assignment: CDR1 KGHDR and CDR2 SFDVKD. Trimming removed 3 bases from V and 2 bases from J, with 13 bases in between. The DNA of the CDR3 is TGTGCCACCAGTGATGTGGGTCTGGGAGGCAATCAGCCCCAGCATTTT. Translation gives CATSDVGLGGNQPQHF.

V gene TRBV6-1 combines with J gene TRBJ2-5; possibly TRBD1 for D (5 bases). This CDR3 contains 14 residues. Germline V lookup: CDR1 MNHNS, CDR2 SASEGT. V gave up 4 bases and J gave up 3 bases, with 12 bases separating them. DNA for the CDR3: TGTGCCAGCAGTGTTCGGCAGGGCGAAGAGACCCAGTACTTC. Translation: CASSVRQGEETQYF.

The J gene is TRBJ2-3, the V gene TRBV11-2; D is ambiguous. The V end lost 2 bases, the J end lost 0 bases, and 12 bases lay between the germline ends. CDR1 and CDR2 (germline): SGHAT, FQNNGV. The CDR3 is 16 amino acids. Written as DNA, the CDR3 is TGTGCCAGCAGCTTACGGATAGGCTGGAGCACAGATACGCAGTATTTT. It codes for CASSLRIGWSTDTQYF.

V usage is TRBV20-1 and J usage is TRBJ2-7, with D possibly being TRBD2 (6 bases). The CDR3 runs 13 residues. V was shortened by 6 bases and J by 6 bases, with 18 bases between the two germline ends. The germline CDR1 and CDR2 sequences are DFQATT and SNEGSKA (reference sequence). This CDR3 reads CSAQGGAASEQYF. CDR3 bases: TGCAGTGCCCAGGGAGGAGCGGCAAGCGAGCAGTACTTC.

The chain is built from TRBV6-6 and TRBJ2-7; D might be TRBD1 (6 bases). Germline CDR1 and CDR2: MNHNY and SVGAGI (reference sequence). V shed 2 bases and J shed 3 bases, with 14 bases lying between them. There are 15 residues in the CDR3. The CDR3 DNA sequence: TGTGCCAGCAGTTACCCCCTGGACAGCCTCTACGAGCAGTACTTC. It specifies CASSYPLDSLYEQYF.

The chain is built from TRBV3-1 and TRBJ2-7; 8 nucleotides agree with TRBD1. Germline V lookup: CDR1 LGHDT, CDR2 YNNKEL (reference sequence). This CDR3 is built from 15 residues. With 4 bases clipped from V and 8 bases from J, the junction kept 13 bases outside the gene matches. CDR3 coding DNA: TGTGCCAGCAGCCGAAGAGGGACAGGAGATTTCAAGCAGTACTTC. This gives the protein CASSRRGTGDFKQYF.

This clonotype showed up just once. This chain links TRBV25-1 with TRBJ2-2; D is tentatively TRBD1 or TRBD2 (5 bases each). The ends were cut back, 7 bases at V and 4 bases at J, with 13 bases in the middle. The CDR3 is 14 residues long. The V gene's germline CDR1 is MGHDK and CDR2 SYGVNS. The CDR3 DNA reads TGTGCCAGCATCAACCCGGGGCCCACCGGGGAGCTGTTTTTT. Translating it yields CASINPGPTGELFF.

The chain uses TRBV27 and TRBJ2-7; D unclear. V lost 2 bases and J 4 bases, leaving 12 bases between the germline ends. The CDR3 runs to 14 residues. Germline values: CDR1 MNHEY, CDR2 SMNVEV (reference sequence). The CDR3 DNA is TGTGCCAGCAGTTTAAGGGTTGCTCCTTACGAGCAGTACTTC. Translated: CASSLRVAPYEQYF.

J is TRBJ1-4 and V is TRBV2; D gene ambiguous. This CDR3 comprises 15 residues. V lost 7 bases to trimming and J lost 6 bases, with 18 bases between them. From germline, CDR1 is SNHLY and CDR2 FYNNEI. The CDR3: CASTSGEQWDEKLFF. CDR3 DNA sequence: TGTGCCAGCACCAGTGGGGAACAGTGGGATGAAAAACTGTTTTTT. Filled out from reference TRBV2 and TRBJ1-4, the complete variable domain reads EPEVTQTPSHQVTQMGQEVILRCVPISNHLYFYWYRQILGQKVEFLVSFYNNEISEKSEIFDDQFSVERPDGSNFTLKIRSTKLEDSAMYFCASTSGEQWDEKLFFGSGTQLSVL.

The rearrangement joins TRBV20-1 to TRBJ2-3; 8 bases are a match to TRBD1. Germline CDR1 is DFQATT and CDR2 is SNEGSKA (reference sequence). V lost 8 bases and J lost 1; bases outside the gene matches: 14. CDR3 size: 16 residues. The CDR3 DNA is TGCAGTCCCCACCCCGCTGGACAGGGTGGCACAGATACGCAGTATTTT. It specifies CSPHPAGQGGTDTQYF.

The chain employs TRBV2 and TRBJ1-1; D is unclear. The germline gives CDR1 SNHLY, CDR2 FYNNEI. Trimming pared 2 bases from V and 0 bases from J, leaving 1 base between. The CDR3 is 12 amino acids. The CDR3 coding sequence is TGTGCCAGCAGTGAAATGAACACTGAAGCTTTCTTT. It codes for CASSEMNTEAFF.

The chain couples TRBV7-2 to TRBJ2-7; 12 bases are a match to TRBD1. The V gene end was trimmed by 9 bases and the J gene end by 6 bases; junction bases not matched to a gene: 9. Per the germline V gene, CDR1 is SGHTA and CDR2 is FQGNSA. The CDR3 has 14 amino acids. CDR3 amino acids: CASRGDRGPGEQYF. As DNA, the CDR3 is TGTGCCAGTCGAGGGGACAGGGGGCCGGGCGAGCAGTACTTC. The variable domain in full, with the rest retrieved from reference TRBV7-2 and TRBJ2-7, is GAGVSQSPSNKVTEKGKDVELRCDPISGHTALYWYRQSLGQGLEFLIYFQGNSAPDKSGLPSDRFSAERTGGSVSTLTIQRTQQEDSAVYLCASRGDRGPGEQYFGPGTRLTVT.

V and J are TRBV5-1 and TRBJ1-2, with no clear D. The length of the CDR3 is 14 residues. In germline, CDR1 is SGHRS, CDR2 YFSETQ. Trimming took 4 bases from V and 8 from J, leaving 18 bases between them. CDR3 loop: CASSRKIGMDGYTF. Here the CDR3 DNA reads TGCGCCAGCAGCCGAAAAATAGGGATGGACGGCTACACCTTC.

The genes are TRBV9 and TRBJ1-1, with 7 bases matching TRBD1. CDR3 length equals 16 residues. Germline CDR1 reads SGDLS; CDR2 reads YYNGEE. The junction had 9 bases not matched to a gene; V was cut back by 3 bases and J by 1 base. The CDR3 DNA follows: TGTGCCAGCAGCGCCGGGACAGCCGGGGGGAACACTGAAGCTTTCTTT. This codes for CASSAGTAGGNTEAFF.

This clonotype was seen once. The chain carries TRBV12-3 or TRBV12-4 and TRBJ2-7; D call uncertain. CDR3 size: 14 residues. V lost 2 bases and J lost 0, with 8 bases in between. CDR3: CASSLSVPSYEQYF. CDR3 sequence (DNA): TGTGCCAGCAGTTTATCCGTCCCCTCCTACGAGCAGTACTTC.

The CDR3 DNA reads as TGCAGCGTTGAATTTGGGACAGGGGGACAAGCTTTCTTT. Its protein is CSVEFGTGGQAFF. This chain connects TRBV29-1 to TRBJ1-1; TRBD1 aligns across 11 bases. The CDR3 has 13 residues. V lost 2 bases, J lost 9 bases, and 5 bases stayed unmatched. Germline CDR1 reads SQVTM; CDR2 reads ANQGSEA.

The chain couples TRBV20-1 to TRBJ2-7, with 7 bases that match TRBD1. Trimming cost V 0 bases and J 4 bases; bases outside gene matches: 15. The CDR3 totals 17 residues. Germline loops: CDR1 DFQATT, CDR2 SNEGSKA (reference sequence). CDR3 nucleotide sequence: TGCAGTGCTAGAGATCCCGGACAGGCGTCCCTAGGGTACGAGCAGTACTTC. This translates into CSARDPGQASLGYEQYF.

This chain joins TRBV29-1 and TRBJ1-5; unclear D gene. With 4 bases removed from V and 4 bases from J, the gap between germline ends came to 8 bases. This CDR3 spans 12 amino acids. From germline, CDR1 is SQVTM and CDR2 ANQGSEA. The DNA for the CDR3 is TGCAGCGTTGGTCACACAAATCAGCCCCAGCATTTT. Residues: CSVGHTNQPQHF.

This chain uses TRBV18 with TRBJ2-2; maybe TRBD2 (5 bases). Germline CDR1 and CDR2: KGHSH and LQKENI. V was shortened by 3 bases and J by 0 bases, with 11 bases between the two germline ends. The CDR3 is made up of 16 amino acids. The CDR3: CASSPLTGSNTGELFF. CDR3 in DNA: TGTGCCAGCTCACCTCTTACGGGGTCGAACACCGGGGAGCTGTTTTTT.

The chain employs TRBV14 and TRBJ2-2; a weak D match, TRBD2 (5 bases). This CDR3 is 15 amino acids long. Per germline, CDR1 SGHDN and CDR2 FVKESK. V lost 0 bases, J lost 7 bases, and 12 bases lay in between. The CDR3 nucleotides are TGTGCCAGCAGCCAAGAGAGGGCGACACTCGGGGAGCTGTTTTTT. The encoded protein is CASSQERATLGELFF.

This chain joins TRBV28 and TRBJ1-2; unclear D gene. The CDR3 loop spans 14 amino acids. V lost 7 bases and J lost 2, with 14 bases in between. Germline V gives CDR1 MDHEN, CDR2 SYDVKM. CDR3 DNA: TGTGCCAGCACCCTCCCGGACGGAAACTATGGCTACACCTTC. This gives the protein CASTLPDGNYGYTF.

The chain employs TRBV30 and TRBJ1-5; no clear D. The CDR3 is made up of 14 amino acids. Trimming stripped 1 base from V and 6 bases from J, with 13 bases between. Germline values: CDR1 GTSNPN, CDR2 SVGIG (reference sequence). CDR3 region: CAWSGAGWIQPQHF. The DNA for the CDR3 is TGTGCCTGGAGTGGGGCGGGGTGGATTCAGCCCCAGCATTTT.

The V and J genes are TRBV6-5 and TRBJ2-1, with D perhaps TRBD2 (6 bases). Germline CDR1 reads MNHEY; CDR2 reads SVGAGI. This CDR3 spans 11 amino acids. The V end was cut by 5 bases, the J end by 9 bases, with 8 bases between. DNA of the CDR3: TGTGCCAGCAGTCACGGGGGTGAGCAGTTCTTC. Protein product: CASSHGGEQFF.